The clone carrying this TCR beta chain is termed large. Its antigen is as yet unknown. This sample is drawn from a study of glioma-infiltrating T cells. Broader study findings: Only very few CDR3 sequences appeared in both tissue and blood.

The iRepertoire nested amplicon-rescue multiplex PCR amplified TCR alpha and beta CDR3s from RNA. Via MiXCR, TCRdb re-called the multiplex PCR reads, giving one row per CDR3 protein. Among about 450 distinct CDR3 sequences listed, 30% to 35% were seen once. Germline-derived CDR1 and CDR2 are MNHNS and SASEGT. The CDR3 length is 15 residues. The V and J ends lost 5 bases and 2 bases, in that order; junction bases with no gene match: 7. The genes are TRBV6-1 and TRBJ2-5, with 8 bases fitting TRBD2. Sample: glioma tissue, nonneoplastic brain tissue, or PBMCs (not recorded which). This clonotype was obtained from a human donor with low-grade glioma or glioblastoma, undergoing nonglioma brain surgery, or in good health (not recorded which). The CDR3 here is CASSSSSGEQETQYF. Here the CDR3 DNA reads TGTGCCAGCAGTTCCAGTAGCGGGGAGCAAGAGACCCAGTACTTC.